This TCR beta chain was found in a study of control samples from healthy donors and cancer patients. This clone was recorded only once. Germline CDR1 is SGHDT and CDR2 is YYEEEE. This CDR3 has 15 residues. Between the trimmed V and J ends, which lost 0 bases and 2 bases, there was a span of 9 bases. The repertoire was sequenced with immunoSEQ multiplex PCR; TCRdb's copy has only in-frame clones and lacks some. The top ten clones hold 21% of a sample with fewer than 95,000 clones, about 89% of them seen once. The chain has TRBV5-6 and TRBJ1-5, with D perhaps TRBD1 (5 bases). Material for sequencing was blood. The TCR sequence derives from a man younger than 40 in good health. The CDR3 spells CASSLGGSGNQPQHF. The CDR3, as DNA: TGTGCCAGCAGCTTGGGGGGGTCGGGCAATCAGCCCCAGCATTTT.